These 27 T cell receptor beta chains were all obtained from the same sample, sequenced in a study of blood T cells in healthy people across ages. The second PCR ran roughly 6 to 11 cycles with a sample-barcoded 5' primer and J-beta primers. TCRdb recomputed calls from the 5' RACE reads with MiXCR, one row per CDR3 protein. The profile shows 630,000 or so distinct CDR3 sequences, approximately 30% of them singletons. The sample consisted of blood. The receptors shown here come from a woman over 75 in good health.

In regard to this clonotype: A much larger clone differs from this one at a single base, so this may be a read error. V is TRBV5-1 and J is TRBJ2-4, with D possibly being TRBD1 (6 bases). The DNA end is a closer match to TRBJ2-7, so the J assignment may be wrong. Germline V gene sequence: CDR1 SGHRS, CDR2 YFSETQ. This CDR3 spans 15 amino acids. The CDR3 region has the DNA TGCGTCAGCAGCCCCTTAGGACAGAAACCCTACGAGCAGTACTTC. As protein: CVSSPLGQKPYEQYF.

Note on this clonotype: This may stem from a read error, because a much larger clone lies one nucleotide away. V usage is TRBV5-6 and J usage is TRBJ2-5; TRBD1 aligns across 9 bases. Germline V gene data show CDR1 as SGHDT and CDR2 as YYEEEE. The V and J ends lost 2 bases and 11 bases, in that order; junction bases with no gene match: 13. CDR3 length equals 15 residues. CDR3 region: CASSFRDRVSNEQYF. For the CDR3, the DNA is TGTGCCAGCAGCTTCCGGGACAGGGTTTCTAATGAGCAGTACTTC.

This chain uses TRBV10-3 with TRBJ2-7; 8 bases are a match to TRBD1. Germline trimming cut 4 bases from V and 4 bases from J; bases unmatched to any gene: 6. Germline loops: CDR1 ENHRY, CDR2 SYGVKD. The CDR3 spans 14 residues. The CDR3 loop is CAISALDRGYEQYF. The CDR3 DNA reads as TGTGCCATCAGTGCCTTAGACAGGGGTTACGAGCAGTACTTC.

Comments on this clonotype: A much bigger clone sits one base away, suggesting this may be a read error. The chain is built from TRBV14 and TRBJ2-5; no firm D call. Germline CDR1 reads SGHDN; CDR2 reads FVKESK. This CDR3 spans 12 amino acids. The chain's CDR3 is CTSSLSRSKQYF. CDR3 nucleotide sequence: TGTACCAGCAGCCTCTCTCGATCGAAGCAGTACTTC.

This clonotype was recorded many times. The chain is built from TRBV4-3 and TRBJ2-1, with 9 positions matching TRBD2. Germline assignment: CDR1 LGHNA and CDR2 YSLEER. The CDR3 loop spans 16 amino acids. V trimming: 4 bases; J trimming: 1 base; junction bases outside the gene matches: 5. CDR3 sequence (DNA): TGCGCCAGCAGCCGCAATAGCGGGGGTTCCTACAATGAGCAGTTCTTC. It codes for CASSRNSGGSYNEQFF.

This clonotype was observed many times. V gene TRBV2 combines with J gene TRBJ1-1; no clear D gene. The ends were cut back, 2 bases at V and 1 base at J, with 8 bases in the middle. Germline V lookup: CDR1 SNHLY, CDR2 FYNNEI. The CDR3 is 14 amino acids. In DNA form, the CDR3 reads TGTGCCAGCAGTGAAAGCATTTGGAACACTGAAGCTTTCTTT. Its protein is CASSESIWNTEAFF. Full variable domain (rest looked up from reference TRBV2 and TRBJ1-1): EPEVTQTPSHQVTQMGQEVILRCVPISNHLYFYWYRQILGQKVEFLVSFYNNEISEKSEIFDDQFSVERPDGSNFTLKIRSTKLEDSAMYFCASSESIWNTEAFFGQGTRLTVV.

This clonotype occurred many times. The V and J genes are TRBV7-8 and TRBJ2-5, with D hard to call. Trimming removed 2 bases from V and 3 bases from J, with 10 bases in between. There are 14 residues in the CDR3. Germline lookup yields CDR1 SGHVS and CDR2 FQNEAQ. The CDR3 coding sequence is TGTGCCAGCAGCTTACCGAGAATAGAAGAGACCCAGTACTTC. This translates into CASSLPRIEETQYF.

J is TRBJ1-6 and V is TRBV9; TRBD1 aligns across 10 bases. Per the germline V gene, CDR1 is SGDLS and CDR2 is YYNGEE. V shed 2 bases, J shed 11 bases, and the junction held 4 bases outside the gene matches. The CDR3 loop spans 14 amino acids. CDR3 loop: CASSVGQGWAPLHF. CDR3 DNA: TGTGCCAGCAGCGTGGGACAGGGGTGGGCACCCCTCCACTTT.

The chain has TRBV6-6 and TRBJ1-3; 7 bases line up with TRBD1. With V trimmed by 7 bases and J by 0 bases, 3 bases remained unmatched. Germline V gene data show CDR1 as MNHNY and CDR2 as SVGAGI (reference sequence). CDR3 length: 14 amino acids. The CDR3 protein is CASTPGGSGNTIYF. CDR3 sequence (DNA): TGTGCCAGCACTCCAGGGGGCTCTGGAAACACCATATATTTT.

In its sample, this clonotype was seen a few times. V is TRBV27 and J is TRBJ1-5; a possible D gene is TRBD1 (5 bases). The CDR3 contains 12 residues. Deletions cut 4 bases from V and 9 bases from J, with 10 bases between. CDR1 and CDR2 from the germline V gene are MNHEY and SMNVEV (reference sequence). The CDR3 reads CASSYLQGPQHF. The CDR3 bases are TGTGCCAGCAGTTATCTTCAGGGGCCCCAGCATTTT.

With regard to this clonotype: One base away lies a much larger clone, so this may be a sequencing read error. CDR3 loop: CASSRSSEVRNSYEQYF. DNA for the CDR3: TGCGCCAGCAGCAGGTCTAGCGAGGTACGCAACTCCTACGAGCAGTACTTC. V usage is TRBV4-3 and J usage is TRBJ2-5; possible D gene TRBD2, 6 bases. The J call is uncertain, as TRBJ2-7 better fits the DNA end. Germline CDR1 LGHNA, CDR2 YSLEER. The CDR3 has 17 residues.

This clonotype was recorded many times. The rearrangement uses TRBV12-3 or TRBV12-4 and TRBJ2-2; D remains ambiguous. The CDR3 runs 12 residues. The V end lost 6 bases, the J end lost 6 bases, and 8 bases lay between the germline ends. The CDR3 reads CASSLAPGELFF. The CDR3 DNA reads TGTGCCAGCAGCCTCGCTCCCGGGGAGCTGTTTTTT.

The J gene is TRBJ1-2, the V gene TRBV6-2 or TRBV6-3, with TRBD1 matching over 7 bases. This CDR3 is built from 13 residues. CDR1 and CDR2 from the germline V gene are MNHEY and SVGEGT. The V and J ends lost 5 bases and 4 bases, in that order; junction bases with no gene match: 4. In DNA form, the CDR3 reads TGTGCCAGCAGTCATCGACAGGGCTATGGCTACACCTTC. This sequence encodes CASSHRQGYGYTF.

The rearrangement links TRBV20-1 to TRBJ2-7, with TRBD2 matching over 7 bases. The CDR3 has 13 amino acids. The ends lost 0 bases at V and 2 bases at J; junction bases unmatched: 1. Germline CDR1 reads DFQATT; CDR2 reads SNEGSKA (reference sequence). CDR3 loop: CSARDLAAYEQYF. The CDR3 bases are TGCAGTGCTAGAGATCTAGCGGCCTACGAGCAGTACTTC.

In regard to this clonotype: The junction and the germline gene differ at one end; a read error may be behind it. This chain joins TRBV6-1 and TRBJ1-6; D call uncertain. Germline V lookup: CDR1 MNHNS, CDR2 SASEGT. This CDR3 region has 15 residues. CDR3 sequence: CASSDTGSYNSPLYF. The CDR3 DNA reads TGTGCCAGCAGTGATACGGGATCCTATAATTCACCCCTCTACTTT.

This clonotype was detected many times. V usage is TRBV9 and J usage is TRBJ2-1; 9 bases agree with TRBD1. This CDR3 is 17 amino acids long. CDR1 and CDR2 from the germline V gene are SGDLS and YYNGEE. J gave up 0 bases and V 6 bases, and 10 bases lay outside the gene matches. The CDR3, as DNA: TGTGCCAGCACCACGGACAGGGGCCAGAGCTCCTACAATGAGCAGTTCTTC. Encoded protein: CASTTDRGQSSYNEQFF.

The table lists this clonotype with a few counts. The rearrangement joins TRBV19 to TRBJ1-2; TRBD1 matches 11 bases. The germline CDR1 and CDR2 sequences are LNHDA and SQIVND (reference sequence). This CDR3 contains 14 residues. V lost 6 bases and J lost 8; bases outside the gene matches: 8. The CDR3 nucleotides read TGTGCCAGTAGCCGGACAGGGGGCGAAAGCGGCTACACCTTC. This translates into CASSRTGGESGYTF.

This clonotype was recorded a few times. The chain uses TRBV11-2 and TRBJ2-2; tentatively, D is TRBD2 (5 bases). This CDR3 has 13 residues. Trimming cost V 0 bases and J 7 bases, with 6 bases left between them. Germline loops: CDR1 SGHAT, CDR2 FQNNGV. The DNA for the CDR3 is TGTGCCAGCAGCTTAGACGGGATCGGGGAGCTGTTTTTT. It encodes CASSLDGIGELFF.

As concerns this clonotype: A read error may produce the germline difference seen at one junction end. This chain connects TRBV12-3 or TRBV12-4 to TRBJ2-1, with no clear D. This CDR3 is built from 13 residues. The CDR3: CTRSFPNNNEQFF. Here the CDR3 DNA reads TGTACCAGAAGTTTCCCCAATAACAATGAGCAGTTCTTC.

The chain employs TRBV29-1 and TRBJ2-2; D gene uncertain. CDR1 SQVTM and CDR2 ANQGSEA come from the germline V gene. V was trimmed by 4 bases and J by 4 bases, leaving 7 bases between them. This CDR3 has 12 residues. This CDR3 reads CSVGESTGELFF. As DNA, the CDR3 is TGCAGCGTTGGGGAATCCACCGGGGAGCTGTTTTTT.

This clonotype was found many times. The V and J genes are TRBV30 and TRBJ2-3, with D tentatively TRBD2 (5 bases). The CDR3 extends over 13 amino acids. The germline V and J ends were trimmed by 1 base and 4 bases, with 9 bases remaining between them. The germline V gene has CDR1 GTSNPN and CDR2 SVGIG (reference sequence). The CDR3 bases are TGTGCCTGGAGTGAGAGGGAAGCAGATACGCAGTATTTT. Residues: CAWSEREADTQYF.

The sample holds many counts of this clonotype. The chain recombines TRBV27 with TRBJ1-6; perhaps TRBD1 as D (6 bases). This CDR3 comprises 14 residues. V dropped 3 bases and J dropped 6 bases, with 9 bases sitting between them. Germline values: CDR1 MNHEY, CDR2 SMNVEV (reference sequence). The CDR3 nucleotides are TGTGCCAGCAGTTTCCTCAGGGGTAATTCACCCCTCCACTTT. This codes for CASSFLRGNSPLHF.

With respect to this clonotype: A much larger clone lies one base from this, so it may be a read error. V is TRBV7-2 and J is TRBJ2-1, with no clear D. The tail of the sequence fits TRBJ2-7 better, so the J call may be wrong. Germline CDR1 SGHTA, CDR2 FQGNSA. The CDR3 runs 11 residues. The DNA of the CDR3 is TGTGCCAGCAGGGCCTACAATGAGCAGTACTTC. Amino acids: CASRAYNEQYF.

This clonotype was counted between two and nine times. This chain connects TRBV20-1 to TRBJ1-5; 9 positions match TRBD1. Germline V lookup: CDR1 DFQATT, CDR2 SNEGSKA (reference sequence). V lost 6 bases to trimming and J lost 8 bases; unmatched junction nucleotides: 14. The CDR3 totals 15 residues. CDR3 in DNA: TGCAGTGCGAGGACAGGGGACCGCCATGGGGAGCCCCAGCATTTT. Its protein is CSARTGDRHGEPQHF.

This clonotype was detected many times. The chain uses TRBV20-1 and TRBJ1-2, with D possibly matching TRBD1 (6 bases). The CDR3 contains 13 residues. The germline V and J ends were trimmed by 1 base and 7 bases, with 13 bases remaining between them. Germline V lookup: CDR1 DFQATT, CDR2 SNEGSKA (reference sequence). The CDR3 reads CSARVGADTGYTF. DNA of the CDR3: TGCAGTGCTAGAGTGGGGGCCGATACTGGCTACACCTTC.

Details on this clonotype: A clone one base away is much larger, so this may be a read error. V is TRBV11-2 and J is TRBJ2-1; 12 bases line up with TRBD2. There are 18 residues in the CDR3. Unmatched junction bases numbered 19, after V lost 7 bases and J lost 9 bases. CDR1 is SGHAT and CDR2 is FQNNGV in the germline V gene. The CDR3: CASTPRASGGVSRFEQFF. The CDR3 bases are TGTGCCAGCACGCCTAGGGCTAGCGGGGGGGTATCGCGGTTTGAGCAGTTCTTC.

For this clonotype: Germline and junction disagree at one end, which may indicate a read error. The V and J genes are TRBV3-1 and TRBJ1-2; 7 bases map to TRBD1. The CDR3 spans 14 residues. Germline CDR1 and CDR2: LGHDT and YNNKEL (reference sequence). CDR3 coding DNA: TGTGCCAGCAGCCACAGGGGGGAGAACTATGGCCACACCTTC. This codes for CASSHRGENYGHTF. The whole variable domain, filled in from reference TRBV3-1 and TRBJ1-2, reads DTAVSQTPKYLVTQMGNDKSIKCEQNLGHDTMYWYKQDSKKFLKIMFSYNNKELIINETVPNRFSPKSPDKAHLNLHINSLELGDSAVYFCASSHRGENYGHTFGSGTRLTVV.